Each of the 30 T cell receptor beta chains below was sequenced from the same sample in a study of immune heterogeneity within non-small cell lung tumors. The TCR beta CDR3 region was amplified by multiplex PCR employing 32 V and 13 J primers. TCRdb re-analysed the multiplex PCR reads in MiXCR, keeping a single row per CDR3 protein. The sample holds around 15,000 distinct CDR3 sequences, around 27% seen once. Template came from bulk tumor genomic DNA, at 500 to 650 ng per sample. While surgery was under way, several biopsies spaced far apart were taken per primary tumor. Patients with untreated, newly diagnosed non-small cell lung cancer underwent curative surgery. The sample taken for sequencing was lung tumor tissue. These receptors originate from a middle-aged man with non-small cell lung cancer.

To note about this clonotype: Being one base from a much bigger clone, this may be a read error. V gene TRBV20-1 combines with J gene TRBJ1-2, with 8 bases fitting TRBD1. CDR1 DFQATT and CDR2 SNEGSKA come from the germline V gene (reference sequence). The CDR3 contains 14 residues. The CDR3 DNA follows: TGCAGTTCCCCACCATCAGGGGGCGCGGGGGGCTACAACTTC. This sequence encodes CSSPPSGGAGGYNF.

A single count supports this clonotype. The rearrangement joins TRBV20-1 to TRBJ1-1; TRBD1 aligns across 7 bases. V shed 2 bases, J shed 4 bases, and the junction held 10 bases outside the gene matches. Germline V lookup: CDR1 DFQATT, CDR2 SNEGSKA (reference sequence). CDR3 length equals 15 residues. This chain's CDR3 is CSARMGQRRGTEAFF. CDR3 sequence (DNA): TGCAGTGCTAGAATGGGACAGCGTAGGGGCACTGAAGCTTTCTTT.

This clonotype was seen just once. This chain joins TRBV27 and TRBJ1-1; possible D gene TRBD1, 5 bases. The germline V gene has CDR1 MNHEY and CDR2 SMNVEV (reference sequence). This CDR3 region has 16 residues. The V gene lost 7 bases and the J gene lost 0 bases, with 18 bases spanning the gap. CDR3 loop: CASTFGQGRVNTEAFF. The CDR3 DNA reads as TGTGCCAGCACTTTCGGTCAGGGACGGGTGAACACTGAAGCTTTCTTT.

The CDR3 loop is CASSLGQGAYNEQFF. CDR3 in DNA: TGCGCCAGCAGCTTGGGACAGGGGGCCTACAATGAGCAGTTCTTC. V is TRBV5-1 and J is TRBJ2-1; 9 nucleotides match TRBD1. The CDR3 sequence is 15 residues long. The trim removed 0 bases at V and 2 bases at J, leaving 0 bases unmatched. Germline CDR1 and CDR2: SGHRS and YFSETQ.

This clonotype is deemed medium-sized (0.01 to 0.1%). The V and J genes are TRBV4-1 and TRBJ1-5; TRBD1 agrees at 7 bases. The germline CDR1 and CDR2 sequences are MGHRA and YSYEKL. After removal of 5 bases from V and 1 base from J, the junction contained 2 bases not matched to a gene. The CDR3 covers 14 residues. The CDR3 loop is CASSAGGSNQPQHF. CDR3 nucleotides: TGCGCCAGCAGCGCAGGGGGGAGCAATCAGCCCCAGCATTTT.

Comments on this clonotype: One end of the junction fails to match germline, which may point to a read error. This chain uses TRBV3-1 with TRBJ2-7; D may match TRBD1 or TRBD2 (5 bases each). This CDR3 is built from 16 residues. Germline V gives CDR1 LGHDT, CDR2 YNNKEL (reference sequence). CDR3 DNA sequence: TGTGACAGCAGCCAAGACCGGGGCCCGGACGGCTACGAGCAGTACTTC. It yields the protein CDSSQDRGPDGYEQYF.

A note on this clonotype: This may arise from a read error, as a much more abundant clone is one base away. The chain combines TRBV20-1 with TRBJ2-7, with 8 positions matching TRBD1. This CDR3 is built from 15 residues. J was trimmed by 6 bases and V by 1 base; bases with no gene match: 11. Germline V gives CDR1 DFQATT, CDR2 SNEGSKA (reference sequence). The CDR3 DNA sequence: TGCAGTGCTAGAGGCGGCAGGGGGCCCCCCTGCGAGCAGTACTTC. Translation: CSARGGRGPPCEQYF.

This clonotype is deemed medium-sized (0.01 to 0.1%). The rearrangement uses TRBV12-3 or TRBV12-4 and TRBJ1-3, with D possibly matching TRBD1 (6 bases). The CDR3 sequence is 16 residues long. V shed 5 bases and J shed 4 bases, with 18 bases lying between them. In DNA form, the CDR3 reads TGTGCCAGCAGTAAACGGGGGCGGACAGTAGGAAACACCATATATTTT. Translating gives CASSKRGRTVGNTIYF.

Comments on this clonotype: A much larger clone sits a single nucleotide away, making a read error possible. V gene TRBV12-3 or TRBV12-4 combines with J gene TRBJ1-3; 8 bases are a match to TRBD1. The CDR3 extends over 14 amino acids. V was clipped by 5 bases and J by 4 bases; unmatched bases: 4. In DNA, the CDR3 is TGTGCCAGCAGTAGGGACAGGACAGGAAACACCATATATTTT. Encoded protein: CASSRDRTGNTIYF.

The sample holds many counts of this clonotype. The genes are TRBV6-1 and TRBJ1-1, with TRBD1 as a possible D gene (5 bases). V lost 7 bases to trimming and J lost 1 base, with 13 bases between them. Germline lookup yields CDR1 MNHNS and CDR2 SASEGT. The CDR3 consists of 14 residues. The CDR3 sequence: CASNTIDRNTEAFF. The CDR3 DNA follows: TGTGCCAGCAATACAATAGACAGGAACACTGAAGCTTTCTTT.

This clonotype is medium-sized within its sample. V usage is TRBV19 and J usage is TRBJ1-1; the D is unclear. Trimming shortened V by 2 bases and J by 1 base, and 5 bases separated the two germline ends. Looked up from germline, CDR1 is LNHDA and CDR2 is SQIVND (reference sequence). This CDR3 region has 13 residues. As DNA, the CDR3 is TGTGCCAGTAGTATATATCGGAACACTGAAGCTTTCTTT. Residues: CASSIYRNTEAFF.

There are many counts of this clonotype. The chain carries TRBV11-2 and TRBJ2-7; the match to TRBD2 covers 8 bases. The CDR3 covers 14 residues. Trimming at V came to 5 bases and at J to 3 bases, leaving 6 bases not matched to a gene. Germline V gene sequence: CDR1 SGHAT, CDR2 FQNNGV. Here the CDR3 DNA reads TGTGCCAGCAGCAGTAGCGGGACACTCTACGAGCAGTACTTC. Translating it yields CASSSSGTLYEQYF. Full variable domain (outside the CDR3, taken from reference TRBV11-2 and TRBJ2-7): EAGVAQSPRYKIIEKRQSVAFWCNPISGHATLYWYQQILGQGPKLLIQFQNNGVVDDSQLPKDRFSAERLKGVDSTLKIQPAKLEDSAVYLCASSSSGTLYEQYFGPGTRLTVT.

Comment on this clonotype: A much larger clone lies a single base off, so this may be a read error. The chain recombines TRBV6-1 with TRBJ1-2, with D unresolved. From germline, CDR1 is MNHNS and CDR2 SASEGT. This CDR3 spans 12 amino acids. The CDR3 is CASRTNYYGYIF. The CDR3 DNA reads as TGTGCCAGCAGAACGAATTACTATGGCTACATCTTC.

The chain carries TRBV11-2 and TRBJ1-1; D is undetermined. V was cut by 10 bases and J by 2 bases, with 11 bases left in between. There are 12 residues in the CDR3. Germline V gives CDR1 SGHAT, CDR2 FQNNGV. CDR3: CATQNLNTEAFF. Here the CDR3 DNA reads TGTGCCACCCAGAATCTCAACACTGAAGCTTTCTTT.

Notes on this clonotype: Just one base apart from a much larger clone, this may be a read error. CDR3 residues: CARSEDRGDTEAFF. The CDR3 region has the DNA TGTGCCAGAAGTGAAGACAGGGGGGACACTGAAGCTTTCTTT. The chain carries TRBV6-1 and TRBJ1-1, with 9 bases aligning to TRBD1. The CDR3 is made up of 14 amino acids. Germline CDR1 reads MNHNS; CDR2 reads SASEGT.

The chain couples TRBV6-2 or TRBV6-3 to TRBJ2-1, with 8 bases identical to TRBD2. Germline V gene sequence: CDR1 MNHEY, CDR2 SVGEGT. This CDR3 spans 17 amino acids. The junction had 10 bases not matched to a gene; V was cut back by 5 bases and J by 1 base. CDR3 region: CASSRVGSGASYNEQFF. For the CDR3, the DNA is TGTGCCAGCAGTCGAGTTGGTAGCGGGGCATCCTACAATGAGCAGTTCTTC.

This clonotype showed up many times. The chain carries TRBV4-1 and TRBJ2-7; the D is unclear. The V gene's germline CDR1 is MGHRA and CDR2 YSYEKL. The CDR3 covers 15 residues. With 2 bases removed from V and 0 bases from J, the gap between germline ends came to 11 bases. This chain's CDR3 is CASSQTPEFSYEQYF. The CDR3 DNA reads TGCGCCAGCAGCCAAACCCCAGAATTCTCCTACGAGCAGTACTTC.

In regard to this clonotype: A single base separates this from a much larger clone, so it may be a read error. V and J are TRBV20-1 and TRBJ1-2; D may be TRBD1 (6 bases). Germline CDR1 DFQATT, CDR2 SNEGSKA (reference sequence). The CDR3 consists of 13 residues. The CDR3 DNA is TGCATTGCTAGCGACAGGTCGATACGGGGCTACACCTTC. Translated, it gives CIASDRSIRGYTF.

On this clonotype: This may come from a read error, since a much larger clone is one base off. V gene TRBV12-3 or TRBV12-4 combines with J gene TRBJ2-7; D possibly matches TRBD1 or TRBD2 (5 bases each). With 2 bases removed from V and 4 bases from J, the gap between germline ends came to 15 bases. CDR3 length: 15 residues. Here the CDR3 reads CASSLRGPEGYEQYF. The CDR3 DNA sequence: TGTGCCAGCAGTTTAAGAGGCCCTGAGGGGTACGAGCAGTACTTC.

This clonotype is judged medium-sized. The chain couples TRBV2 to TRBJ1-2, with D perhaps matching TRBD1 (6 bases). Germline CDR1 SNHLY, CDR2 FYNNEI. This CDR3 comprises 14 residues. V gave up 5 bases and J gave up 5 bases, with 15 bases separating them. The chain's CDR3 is CASSRDGGAYGYTF. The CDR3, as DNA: TGTGCCAGCAGTCGCGATGGGGGCGCGTATGGCTACACCTTC.

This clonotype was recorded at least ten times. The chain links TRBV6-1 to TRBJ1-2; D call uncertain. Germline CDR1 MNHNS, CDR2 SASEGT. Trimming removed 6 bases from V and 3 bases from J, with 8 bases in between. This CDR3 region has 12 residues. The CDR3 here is CASRTNYYGYTF. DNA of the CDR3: TGTGCCAGCAGAACGAATTACTATGGCTACACCTTC.

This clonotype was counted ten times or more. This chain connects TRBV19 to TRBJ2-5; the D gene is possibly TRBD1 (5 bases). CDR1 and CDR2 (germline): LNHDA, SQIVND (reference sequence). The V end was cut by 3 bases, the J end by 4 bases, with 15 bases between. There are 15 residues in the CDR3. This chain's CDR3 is CASSIDSGSGETQYF. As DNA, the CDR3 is TGTGCCAGTAGTATCGATTCAGGGTCGGGAGAGACCCAGTACTTC. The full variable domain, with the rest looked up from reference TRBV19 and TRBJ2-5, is DGGITQSPKYLFRKEGQNVTLSCEQNLNHDAMYWYRQDPGQGLRLIYYSQIVNDFQKGDIAEGYSVSREKKESFPLTVTSAQKNPTAFYLCASSIDSGSGETQYFGPGTRLLVL.

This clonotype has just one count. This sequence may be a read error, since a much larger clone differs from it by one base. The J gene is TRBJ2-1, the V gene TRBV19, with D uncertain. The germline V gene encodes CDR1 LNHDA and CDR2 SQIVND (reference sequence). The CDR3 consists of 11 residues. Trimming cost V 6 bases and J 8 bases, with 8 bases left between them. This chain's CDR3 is CASRSKHEQFF. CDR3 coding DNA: TGTGCCAGTAGGTCAAAGCATGAGCAGTTCTTC.

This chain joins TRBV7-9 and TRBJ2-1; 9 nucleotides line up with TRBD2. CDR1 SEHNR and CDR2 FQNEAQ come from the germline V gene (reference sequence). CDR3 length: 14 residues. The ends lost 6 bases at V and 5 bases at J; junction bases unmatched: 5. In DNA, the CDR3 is TGTGCCAGCAGTAGCGGGAGTATCAACAATGAGCAGTTCTTC. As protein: CASSSGSINNEQFF.

Here the CDR3 DNA reads TGCAGCGGTTTCGGGACCCCGGATGGCTACACCTTC. Translation: CSGFGTPDGYTF. J is TRBJ1-2 and V is TRBV29-1; TRBD1 is a possible D gene (5 bases). The CDR3 sequence is 12 residues long. The V end lost 7 bases, the J end lost 6 bases, and 15 bases lay between the germline ends. CDR1 SQVTM and CDR2 ANQGSEA come from the germline V gene.

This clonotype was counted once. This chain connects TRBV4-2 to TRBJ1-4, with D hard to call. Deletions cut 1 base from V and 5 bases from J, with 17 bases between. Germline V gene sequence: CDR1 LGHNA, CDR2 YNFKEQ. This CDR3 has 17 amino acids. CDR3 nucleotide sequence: TGTGCCAGCAGCCAAGGACATTGTGGGGTGACAAATGAAAAACTGTTTTTT. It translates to CASSQGHCGVTNEKLFF.

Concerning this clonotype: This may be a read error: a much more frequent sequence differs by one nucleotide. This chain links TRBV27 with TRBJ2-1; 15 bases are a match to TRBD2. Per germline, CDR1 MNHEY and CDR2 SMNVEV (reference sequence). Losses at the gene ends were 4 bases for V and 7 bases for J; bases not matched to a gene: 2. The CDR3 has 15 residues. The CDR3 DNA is TGTGCCAGCAGTTGGACTAGCGGGAGGGCAAATGAGCAGTTCTTC. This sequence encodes CASSWTSGRANEQFF.

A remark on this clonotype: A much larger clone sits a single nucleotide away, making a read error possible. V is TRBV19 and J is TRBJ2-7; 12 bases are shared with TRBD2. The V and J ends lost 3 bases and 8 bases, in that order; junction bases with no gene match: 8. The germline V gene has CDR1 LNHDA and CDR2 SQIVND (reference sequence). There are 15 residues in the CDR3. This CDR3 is CASSMGGTSGLKQYF. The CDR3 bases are TGTGCCAGTAGTATGGGTGGGACTAGCGGGCTAAAGCAGTACTTC.

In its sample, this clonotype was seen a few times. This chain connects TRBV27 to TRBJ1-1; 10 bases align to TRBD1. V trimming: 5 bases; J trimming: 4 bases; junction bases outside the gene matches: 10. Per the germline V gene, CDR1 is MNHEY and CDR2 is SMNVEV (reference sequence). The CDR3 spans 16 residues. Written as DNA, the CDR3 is TGTGCCAGCAGTGGGGACAGGGGTCACCGGCCCACTGAAGCTTTCTTT. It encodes CASSGDRGHRPTEAFF.

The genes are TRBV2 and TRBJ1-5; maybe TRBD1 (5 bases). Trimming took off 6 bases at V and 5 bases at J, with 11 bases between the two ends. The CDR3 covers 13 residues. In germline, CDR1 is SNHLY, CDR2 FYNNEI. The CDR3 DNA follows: TGTGCCAGCAGCGAACGGGGCTATCAGCCCCAGCATTTT. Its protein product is CASSERGYQPQHF.